Listed below are T cell receptor beta chains from one sample, sequenced in a study of T cell changes during pregnancy in multiple sclerosis. Data came from immunoSEQ multiplex PCR; TCRdb stores just in-frame clones and leaves some out. Found here are over 75,000 clones, around 92% of them singletons; the top ten hold under 3%. Sequences were derived from peripheral blood, sampled in the first trimester of pregnancy. The receptors were sampled from a female donor with multiple sclerosis, enrolled in a pregnancy study. Each CDR3 is given with its conserved first and last residue. The order of the fields is clone size, V gene, J gene, D gene, CDR3 protein, CDR3 DNA. D genes are given only for firm matches. Expanded clones are given a class, and other clones once, few, many or no size at all.

>NA|TRBV28|TRBJ2-2|TRBD1
CASSLPSSSTGNRLLGPTGELFF
TGTGCCAGCAGTTTACCATCCTCCTCGACAGGGAACAGGCTATTGGGTCCCACCGGGGAGCTGTTTTTT
>NA|TRBV28|TRBJ2-6|TRBD1
CASSITGGLGSGANVLTF
TGTGCCAGCAGTATCACAGGGGGCCTCGGCTCTGGGGCCAACGTCCTGACTTTC
>NA|TRBV19|TRBJ1-5|TRBD1
CASSTTGQGVPNQPQHF
TGTGCCAGTAGTACGACGGGACAGGGGGTCCCCAATCAGCCCCAGCATTTT
>NA|TRBV6-4|TRBJ2-3|TRBD1
CASSKGQGGPDTQYF
TGTGCCAGCAGTAAAGGACAGGGGGGGCCAGATACGCAGTATTTT
>NA|TRBV29-1|TRBJ2-7|TRBD2
CSVISGGSYEQYF
TGCAGCGTTATAAGCGGGGGCTCCTACGAGCAGTACTTC
>NA|TRBV27|TRBJ2-7|NA
CASSLGPSYEQYF
TGTGCCAGCAGTTTGGGGCCGAGCTACGAGCAGTACTTC
>NA|TRBV28|TRBJ1-5|NA
CASSSRQPQHF
TGTGCCAGCAGTTCTCGTCAGCCCCAGCATTTT
>NA|TRBV29-1|TRBJ2-7|NA
CSVVRISPYEQYF
TGCAGCGTTGTCCGTATTAGCCCCTACGAGCAGTACTTC
>NA|TRBV6-5|TRBJ2-1|NA
CASSTDVSGEQFF
TGTGCCAGCAGTACTGATGTGTCAGGAGAGCAGTTCTTC
>NA|TRBV4-1|TRBJ2-3|NA
CASSQQELGADTQYF
TGCGCCAGCAGCCAACAGGAATTGGGCGCAGATACGCAGTATTTT
>NA|TRBV4-1|TRBJ2-1|TRBD1
CASTLTGDTYNEQFF
TGCGCCAGCACCCTGACAGGGGACACCTACAATGAGCAGTTCTTC
>NA|TRBV28|TRBJ2-7|TRBD1
CASSATGGMGYEQYF
TGTGCCAGCAGTGCCACAGGGGGCATGGGCTACGAGCAGTACTTC
>NA|TRBV29-1|TRBJ2-1|TRBD2
CSVGSAGGPYNEQFF
TGCAGCGTTGGGTCCGCGGGAGGGCCTTACAATGAGCAGTTCTTC
>NA|TRBV5-4|TRBJ2-5|NA
CASSLGALLETQYF
TGTGCCAGCAGCTTGGGCGCCTTGTTAGAGACCCAGTACTTC
>NA|TRBV19|TRBJ2-2|NA
CASSMRYTGELFF
TGTGCCAGTAGTATGAGATACACCGGGGAGCTGTTTTTT
>NA|TRBV7-6|TRBJ2-5|TRBD2
CASSSYVGTSGREETQYF
TGTGCCAGCAGCTCCTACGTCGGGACTAGCGGGAGGGAAGAGACCCAGTACTTC
>NA|TRBV28|TRBJ1-2|NA
CASSLNGYGYTF
TGTGCCAGCAGTTTGAACGGCTATGGCTACACCTTC
>NA|TRBV5-1|TRBJ1-2|NA
CASSLFPGHHYGYTF
TGCGCCAGCAGCTTGTTTCCGGGACACCACTATGGCTACACCTTC
>NA|TRBV7-9|TRBJ2-5|NA
CASSEETQYF
TGTGCCAGCTCTGAAGAGACCCAGTACTTC
>NA|TRBV4-1|TRBJ2-3|TRBD2
CASSQDGRAGDTQYF
TGCGCCAGCAGCCAGGACGGGAGGGCCGGAGATACGCAGTATTTT
>once|TRBV5-1|TRBJ2-1|NA
CASSLGAGSNEQFF
TGCGCCAGCAGCTTGGGGGCAGGGTCAAATGAGCAGTTCTTC
>NA|TRBV13|TRBJ2-7|NA
CASSSRDSSYEQYF
TGTGCCAGCAGCTCGCGGGACAGTTCCTACGAGCAGTACTTC
>NA|TRBV7-8|TRBJ2-2|TRBD2
CASSRGTSGMNTGELFF
TGTGCCAGCAGCAGGGGGACTAGCGGGATGAACACCGGGGAGCTGTTTTTT
>NA|TRBV30|TRBJ1-1|TRBD1
CAWTADRQGTMNTEAFF
TGTGCCTGGACCGCTGATAGACAGGGGACTATGAACACTGAAGCTTTCTTT
>once|TRBV6-5|TRBJ2-7|NA
CASSLTSNSLYEQYF
TGTGCCAGCAGTTTGACAAGCAACTCCCTCTACGAGCAGTACTTC
>NA|TRBV6-6|TRBJ2-4|NA
CASTMTPTGNKNIQYF
TGTGCCAGCACCATGACACCGACCGGGAACAAAAACATTCAGTACTTC
>NA|TRBV2|TRBJ2-7|TRBD2
CASSRDYRQYF
TGTGCCAGCAGTCGGGACTACCGGCAGTACTTC
>medium-sized|TRBV15|TRBJ2-7|TRBD2
CATSRVASGKSKREEQYF
TGTGCCACCAGCAGAGTTGCTAGCGGGAAGAGCAAACGGGAGGAGCAGTACTTC
>NA|TRBV19|TRBJ2-1|NA
CASSTGYNEQFF
TGTGCCAGTAGTACAGGGTACAATGAGCAGTTCTTC
>NA|TRBV4-2|TRBJ2-5|TRBD2
CASSQDLPRGRAWETQYF
TGTGCCAGCAGCCAAGATCTCCCCCGCGGGAGGGCCTGGGAGACCCAGTACTTC
>NA|TRBV6-1|TRBJ2-7|TRBD1
CASSETGGIDEQYF
TGTGCCAGCAGTGAGACAGGGGGCATCGACGAGCAGTACTTC
>NA|TRBV25-1|TRBJ2-5|NA
CASSGPGDAETQYF
TGTGCCAGCAGTGGCCCGGGAGACGCAGAGACCCAGTACTTC
>NA|TRBV5-1|TRBJ1-1|TRBD1
CASSPDRGFTHSDTEAFF
TGCGCCAGCAGCCCGGACAGGGGGTTTACCCACTCCGACACTGAAGCTTTCTTT
>NA|TRBV13|TRBJ2-1|TRBD2
CASSHSGAYNEQFF
TGTGCCAGCAGCCATAGCGGGGCCTACAATGAGCAGTTCTTC
>NA|TRBV28|TRBJ1-3|NA
CASSKRRGNTIYF
TGTGCCAGCAGTAAACGCAGAGGAAACACCATATATTTT
>few|TRBV9|TRBJ1-1|NA
CASGDSPNTEAFF
TGTGCCAGCGGAGACAGCCCAAACACTGAAGCTTTCTTT
>NA|TRBV13|TRBJ1-3|NA
CASSATGPGNTIYF
TGTGCCAGCAGCGCCACAGGGCCTGGAAACACCATATATTTT